This TCR beta chain was observed in a study of blood T cell repertoires in COVID-19. Assay: immunoSEQ multiplex PCR; the TCRdb copy retains only in-frame clones and omits some. The sample lists over 120,000 clones, roughly 80% occurring once. Clinical history reported by participants formed the basis on which cohorts were assigned. Recovery among Cohort 3 donors was established by two negative PCRs, clearance, or symptom resolution. The sample was PBMCs or T cells enriched from blood (not recorded which). The receptor was isolated from a man aged 50-59 years who had recovered from COVID-19.

In nucleotides, the CDR3 is TGTGCCAGCAGCGAGGGACAGAACTATGGCTACACCTTC. Its protein is CASSEGQNYGYTF. V and J are TRBV5-5 and TRBJ1-2; TRBD1 matches at 7 bases. V lost 4 bases and J lost 2; bases outside the gene matches: 2. Germline CDR1 SGHKS, CDR2 YYEKEE (reference sequence). This CDR3 contains 13 residues.